The clone carrying this T cell receptor (beta chain) was detected ten times or more. Germline CDR1 DFQATT, CDR2 SNEGSKA (reference sequence). The CDR3 is made up of 20 amino acids. V was pared by 1 base and J by 5 bases, with 24 bases of the junction left unmatched. Unique molecular identifiers were used in preparing the TCRbeta library. MiXCR, run by TCRdb on the PCR reads, gives a single entry per CDR3 protein. The sample has some 530,000 distinct CDR3 sequences, around 13% seen once. The data belong to a study of T-cell reconstitution after alpha-beta-depleted transplantation in children. The rearrangement uses TRBV20-1 and TRBJ2-5; 8 positions match TRBD2. This clonotype was sampled from a human donor who donated a stem cell graft to a child with combined immunodeficiency. The material was PBMCs from the stem cell graft donor, obtained from the stem cell graft. This CDR3 is CSARGPQAGVPSSQFETQYF. CDR3 nucleotides: TGCAGTGCTAGAGGCCCGCAAGCGGGGGTACCTTCTTCCCAATTTGAGACCCAGTACTTC.